The 23 T cell receptor beta chains in this list originate from one sample, sequenced in a study of cytomegalovirus exposure and HLA in healthy donors. Method: immunoSEQ multiplex PCR; TCRdb's copy keeps in-frame clones and lacks some. The sample has some 150,000 clones; approximately 89% are singletons. Sequenced material: PBMCs. Source of these receptors: a young woman in good health and CMV-seropositive.

This rearrangement joins TRBV9 to TRBJ1-1, with D hard to call. Between the trimmed V and J ends, which lost 4 bases and 4 bases, there was a span of 11 bases. The germline CDR1 and CDR2 sequences are SGDLS and YYNGEE. There are 13 residues in the CDR3. CDR3 region: CASSPRGVTEAFF. The CDR3 DNA follows: TGTGCCAGCAGCCCCCGAGGAGTCACTGAAGCTTTCTTT.

This chain links TRBV6-5 with TRBJ1-2, with unresolved D. Germline V gene data show CDR1 as MNHEY and CDR2 as SVGAGI. Trimming cost V 2 bases and J 8 bases, with 6 bases left between them. The CDR3 sequence is 11 residues long. CDR3 amino acids: CASSYGEGYTF. CDR3 nucleotide sequence: TGTGCCAGCAGTTACGGGGAGGGCTACACCTTC.

The chain employs TRBV30 and TRBJ1-6; 7 bases agree with TRBD1. The J segment lost 7 bases and the V segment lost 0 bases, leaving 12 bases of the junction unmatched. CDR3 length: 17 residues. Germline assignment: CDR1 GTSNPN and CDR2 SVGIG (reference sequence). The CDR3 is CAWSVPRQGFDNSPLHF. The CDR3, as DNA: TGTGCCTGGAGTGTACCGAGACAGGGTTTTGACAATTCACCCCTCCACTTT.

V and J are TRBV30 and TRBJ1-2; possible D gene TRBD1, 6 bases. CDR3 length: 17 residues. The germline gives CDR1 GTSNPN, CDR2 SVGIG (reference sequence). V was shortened by 0 bases and J by 4 bases, with 21 bases between the two germline ends. The CDR3: CAWSVNSGGGAGYGYTF. In DNA form, the CDR3 reads TGTGCCTGGAGTGTAAACAGCGGTGGGGGGGCAGGCTATGGCTACACCTTC.

The chain has TRBV20-1 and TRBJ2-1; the D gene is possibly TRBD2 (5 bases). Trimming cost V 1 base and J 7 bases, with 5 bases left between them. Per the germline V gene, CDR1 is DFQATT and CDR2 is SNEGSKA (reference sequence). The CDR3 totals 11 residues. The CDR3 sequence is CSARAGNEQFF. The CDR3, as DNA: TGCAGTGCTAGAGCGGGGAATGAGCAGTTCTTC.

This chain links TRBV6-4 with TRBJ2-1, with 12 bases aligning to TRBD2. Trimming removed 6 bases from V and 6 bases from J; junction bases left unmatched: 9. This CDR3 is 16 amino acids long. Per the germline V gene, CDR1 is MRHNA and CDR2 is SNTAGT. CDR3 nucleotide sequence: TGTGCCAGCAGCCCTTCCTCGACTAGCGGGGGCAATGAGCAGTTCTTC. Its protein is CASSPSSTSGGNEQFF.

V gene TRBV5-1 combines with J gene TRBJ2-3; 8 nucleotides line up with TRBD1. The J segment lost 2 bases and the V segment lost 6 bases, leaving 5 bases of the junction unmatched. The CDR3 extends over 14 amino acids. Germline-derived CDR1 and CDR2 are SGHRS and YFSETQ. The CDR3 coding sequence is TGCGCCAGCACCCTGGGACAGGCCACAGATACGCAGTATTTT. This codes for CASTLGQATDTQYF. Complete variable domain (other parts from reference TRBV5-1 and TRBJ2-3): KAGVTQTPRYLIKTRGQQVTLSCSPISGHRSVSWYQQTPGQGLQFLFEYFSETQRNKGNFPGRFSGRQFSNSRSEMNVSTLELGDSALYLCASTLGQATDTQYFGPGTRLTVL.

This clone has a handful of counts. The chain is built from TRBV6-6 and TRBJ2-5; a possible D gene is TRBD1 (5 bases). Germline lookup yields CDR1 MNHNY and CDR2 SVGAGI (reference sequence). There are 12 residues in the CDR3. Trimming removed 9 bases from V and 2 bases from J, with 10 bases in between. CDR3 loop: CASRGSQETQYF. The CDR3 nucleotides are TGTGCCAGTAGGGGAAGTCAAGAGACCCAGTACTTC.

This chain links TRBV9 with TRBJ2-5, with D possibly being TRBD1 (6 bases). Germline CDR1 SGDLS, CDR2 YYNGEE. V was pared by 4 bases and J by 2 bases, with 18 bases between. The CDR3 contains 16 residues. Here the CDR3 DNA reads TGTGCCAGCAGCCCCCAACTGGACAGTTGGCAAGAGACCCAGTACTTC. This translates into CASSPQLDSWQETQYF.

The chain recombines TRBV30 with TRBJ1-2; 9 bases map to TRBD1. The CDR3 runs 15 residues. CDR1 and CDR2 from the germline V gene are GTSNPN and SVGIG (reference sequence). With 2 bases clipped from V and 5 bases from J, the junction kept 9 bases outside the gene matches. DNA for the CDR3: TGTGCCTGGAGTTTGGGTTGGACAGGGGAGTATGGCTACACCTTC. Translation gives CAWSLGWTGEYGYTF.

This chain connects TRBV7-9 to TRBJ1-2; D unresolved. This CDR3 has 15 residues. V was shortened by 0 bases and J by 0 bases, with 8 bases between the two germline ends. Looked up from germline, CDR1 is SEHNR and CDR2 is FQNEAQ (reference sequence). CDR3 in amino acids: CASSLAERANYGYTF. For the CDR3, the DNA is TGTGCCAGCAGCTTAGCGGAGCGAGCTAACTATGGCTACACCTTC. The full variable domain, rest sourced from reference TRBV7-9 and TRBJ1-2, is DTGVSQNPRHKITKRGQNVTFRCDPISEHNRLYWYRQTLGQGPEFLTYFQNEAQLEKSRLLSDRFSAERPKGSFSTLEIQRTEQGDSAMYLCASSLAERANYGYTFGSGTRLTVV.

This rearrangement joins TRBV27 to TRBJ2-7; 8 bases agree with TRBD1. CDR1 and CDR2 from the germline V gene are MNHEY and SMNVEV (reference sequence). There are 16 residues in the CDR3. The V segment lost 0 bases and the J segment 0 bases; nucleotides outside the gene matches: 4. The CDR3 region is CASSLSGQVLSYEQYF. For the CDR3, the DNA is TGTGCCAGCAGTTTATCGGGACAGGTACTCTCCTACGAGCAGTACTTC.

This chain connects TRBV30 to TRBJ2-7, with a tentative D call TRBD1 (6 bases). The V end was cut by 2 bases, the J end by 3 bases, with 11 bases between. The CDR3 spans 13 residues. Germline CDR1 and CDR2: GTSNPN and SVGIG (reference sequence). The CDR3 here is CAWSIGQSYEQYF. CDR3 bases: TGTGCCTGGAGTATTGGACAGAGCTACGAGCAGTACTTC.

This rearrangement joins TRBV4-2 to TRBJ1-4; 9 positions match TRBD1. The ends lost 2 bases at V and 5 bases at J; junction bases unmatched: 6. CDR3 size: 16 residues. The germline V gene encodes CDR1 LGHNA and CDR2 YNFKEQ. The CDR3 region is CASSQSTGTGNEKLFF. In DNA form, the CDR3 reads TGTGCCAGCAGCCAATCCACCGGGACAGGGAATGAAAAACTGTTTTTT.

The chain joins TRBV7-2 to TRBJ2-5; D is possibly TRBD2 (6 bases). Germline V gene sequence: CDR1 SGHTA, CDR2 FQGNSA. V was clipped by 5 bases and J by 2 bases, with 12 bases between them. The CDR3 extends over 14 amino acids. CDR3 loop: CASSQGLHQETQYF. The CDR3, as DNA: TGTGCCAGCAGCCAGGGACTCCATCAAGAGACCCAGTACTTC.

This rearrangement joins TRBV6-5 to TRBJ2-5; TRBD2 might be the D (6 bases). The CDR3 is made up of 12 amino acids. Trimming pared 6 bases from V and 7 bases from J, leaving 12 bases between. Germline V lookup: CDR1 MNHEY, CDR2 SVGAGI. This CDR3 is CASSRDSRTQYF. CDR3 in DNA: TGTGCCAGCAGCAGGGACTCGAGGACCCAGTACTTC.

V gene TRBV14 combines with J gene TRBJ2-7; perhaps TRBD1 as D (5 bases). V lost 3 bases to trimming and J lost 2 bases, with 14 bases between them. Germline values: CDR1 SGHDN, CDR2 FVKESK. There are 15 residues in the CDR3. The CDR3 sequence: CASSHADWGPYEQYF. Written as DNA, the CDR3 is TGTGCCAGCAGCCACGCAGACTGGGGCCCCTACGAGCAGTACTTC.

CDR3 nucleotide sequence: TGCGCCAGCAGCATCGGGACAGGGGCCCCCAGCACTGAAGCTTTCTTT. Translation: CASSIGTGAPSTEAFF. V and J are TRBV5-1 and TRBJ1-1; 10 nucleotides align to TRBD1. There are 16 residues in the CDR3. V gave up 4 bases and J gave up 4 bases; unmatched junction bases: 10. Germline V CDR1 and CDR2: SGHRS, YFSETQ.

This clone was seen more than once but under ten times. This sequence joins TRBV5-6 and TRBJ1-2; D not resolved. This CDR3 contains 13 residues. The germline V gene encodes CDR1 SGHDT and CDR2 YYEEEE. Trimming pared 6 bases from V and 4 bases from J, leaving 13 bases between. The CDR3 region has the DNA TGTGCCAGCAAACCAGGTGGGAGCTATGGCTACACCTTC. Protein product: CASKPGGSYGYTF.

This chain connects TRBV5-1 to TRBJ2-7, with 10 bases lining up with TRBD1. Germline V gene sequence: CDR1 SGHRS, CDR2 YFSETQ. Trimming removed 4 bases from V and 3 bases from J; junction bases left unmatched: 10. This CDR3 contains 16 residues. The CDR3 here is CASSAAGTGVNYEQYF. CDR3 coding DNA: TGCGCCAGCAGCGCGGCCGGGACAGGGGTTAACTACGAGCAGTACTTC.

V and J are TRBV7-9 and TRBJ2-1; 8 bases match TRBD2. There are 14 residues in the CDR3. Trimming cost V 6 bases and J 4 bases; bases outside gene matches: 5. Germline V gene data show CDR1 as SEHNR and CDR2 as FQNEAQ (reference sequence). The CDR3 bases are TGTGCCAGCAGACCCGGGGGGGCGTACAATGAGCAGTTCTTC. Residues: CASRPGGAYNEQFF. Filled out from reference TRBV7-9 and TRBJ2-1, the complete variable domain reads DTGVSQNPRHKITKRGQNVTFRCDPISEHNRLYWYRQTLGQGPEFLTYFQNEAQLEKSRLLSDRFSAERPKGSFSTLEIQRTEQGDSAMYLCASRPGGAYNEQFFGPGTRLTVL.

This CDR3 is CASRRTGDYNEQFF. The CDR3 bases are TGTGCCAGCAGAAGGACAGGGGACTACAATGAGCAGTTCTTC. The chain carries TRBV6-1 and TRBJ2-1, with 9 nucleotides matching TRBD1. The CDR3 extends over 14 amino acids. The germline gives CDR1 MNHNS, CDR2 SASEGT. V was pared by 6 bases and J by 3 bases, with 3 bases of the junction left unmatched.

V is TRBV28 and J is TRBJ1-5; 9 bases align to TRBD1. The CDR3 consists of 15 residues. CDR1 is MDHEN, CDR2 SYDVKM, per germline. J gave up 4 bases and V 4 bases, and 5 bases lay outside the gene matches. The CDR3 here is CASSYDRGENQPQHF. In nucleotides, the CDR3 is TGTGCCAGCAGTTATGACAGGGGGGAAAATCAGCCCCAGCATTTT.